The next 17 T cell receptor beta chains were all read from a single sample in a study of T cell repertoires in cytomegalovirus infection. A single record per CDR3 protein comes from TCRdb applying MiXCR to the reads. The top ten clones hold around 10% of a sample with approximately 130,000 distinct CDR3 sequences, approximately 9.2% of them seen once. The sequencing sample was made of PBMCs. The origin of the receptors is a human donor in good health (CMV status not recorded). Some clones in this sample may be carry-over from other donors' samples.

This clonotype was found many times. The chain links TRBV7-2 to TRBJ2-5; TRBD2 is a possible D gene (6 bases). In germline, CDR1 is SGHTA, CDR2 FQGNSA. CDR3 length equals 14 residues. The V and J ends lost 2 bases and 4 bases respectively, with 11 bases between them. The CDR3 reads CASSLYAGRETQYF. CDR3 nucleotides: TGTGCCAGCAGCTTATATGCGGGGAGAGAGACCCAGTACTTC.

V gene TRBV20-1 combines with J gene TRBJ2-7, with 11 bases matching TRBD2. Germline-derived CDR1 and CDR2 are DFQATT and SNEGSKA (reference sequence). CDR3 size: 15 residues. Trimming at V came to 6 bases and at J to 7 bases, leaving 14 bases not matched to a gene. The CDR3 spells CSAQTASGGLREQYF. As DNA, the CDR3 is TGCAGTGCCCAGACAGCTAGCGGGGGGTTAAGGGAGCAGTACTTC.

This clonotype was counted ten times or more. The chain employs TRBV28 and TRBJ1-2, with TRBD1 as a possible D gene (5 bases). V was shortened by 7 bases and J by 4 bases, with 19 bases between the two germline ends. Germline lookup yields CDR1 MDHEN and CDR2 SYDVKM. This CDR3 is built from 15 residues. The chain's CDR3 is CASTATLGGGYGYTF. The CDR3 DNA is TGTGCCAGCACCGCTACACTCGGGGGAGGCTATGGCTACACCTTC.

Many counts were recorded for this clonotype. The chain has TRBV7-9 and TRBJ2-7; TRBD1 or TRBD2 may be the D gene (5 bases each). Between the trimmed V and J ends, which lost 5 bases and 0 bases, there was a span of 17 bases. Germline-derived CDR1 and CDR2 are SEHNR and FQNEAQ (reference sequence). This CDR3 is 16 amino acids long. The CDR3 bases are TGTGCCAGCAGCCAACTCGGGACGTCCAGCTCCTACGAGCAGTACTTC. This gives the protein CASSQLGTSSSYEQYF.

Many counts were recorded for this clonotype. The J gene is TRBJ1-2, the V gene TRBV6-2 or TRBV6-3; D may be TRBD1 (5 bases). The CDR3 contains 15 residues. V shed 4 bases and J shed 3 bases, with 15 bases lying between them. The germline V gene encodes CDR1 MNHEY and CDR2 SVGEGT. The CDR3 sequence is CASSSGTPAYYGYTF. The CDR3 bases are TGTGCCAGCAGTTCCGGGACGCCGGCCTACTATGGCTACACCTTC.

In its sample, this clonotype was seen many times. Written as DNA, the CDR3 is TGTGCCAGCAGCCCCGGACTAGCTCAAGAGACCCAGTACTTC. Amino acids: CASSPGLAQETQYF. The V gene is TRBV4-2, the J gene TRBJ2-5; 8 bases are a match to TRBD2. Trimming cost V 4 bases and J 2 bases; bases outside gene matches: 3. CDR1 LGHNA and CDR2 YNFKEQ come from the germline V gene. The CDR3 is 14 residues long.

Ten or more counts support this clonotype. The chain joins TRBV7-8 to TRBJ2-1; D ambiguous. V was trimmed by 4 bases and J by 0 bases, leaving 10 bases between them. The CDR3 is made up of 15 amino acids. Looked up from germline, CDR1 is SGHVS and CDR2 is FQNEAQ. CDR3 loop: CASSSDVSSYNEQFF. In DNA form, the CDR3 reads TGTGCCAGCAGCTCCGACGTAAGCTCCTACAATGAGCAGTTCTTC.

The V call is TRBV2, the J call TRBJ2-2, with D possibly being TRBD1 (5 bases). Trimming pared 4 bases from V and 1 base from J, leaving 7 bases between. The CDR3 runs 14 residues. Looked up from germline, CDR1 is SNHLY and CDR2 is FYNNEI. Written as DNA, the CDR3 is TGTGCCAGCAGTGCAGGGCAGAACACCGGGGAGCTGTTTTTT. Translating gives CASSAGQNTGELFF. Full variable domain (missing parts from reference TRBV2 and TRBJ2-2): EPEVTQTPSHQVTQMGQEVILRCVPISNHLYFYWYRQILGQKVEFLVSFYNNEISEKSEIFDDQFSVERPDGSNFTLKIRSTKLEDSAMYFCASSAGQNTGELFFGEGSRLTVL.

This clonotype was detected ten times or more. This chain joins TRBV28 and TRBJ2-1; 8 bases match TRBD1. The ends lost 3 bases at V and 3 bases at J; junction bases unmatched: 4. CDR3 length equals 15 residues. Germline loops: CDR1 MDHEN, CDR2 SYDVKM. CDR3 amino acids: CASSFTGGHYNEQFF. CDR3 coding DNA: TGTGCCAGCAGTTTCACAGGGGGGCACTACAATGAGCAGTTCTTC.

This clonotype has at least ten counts. The chain joins TRBV7-2 to TRBJ2-1; D may be TRBD1 (5 bases). V lost 1 base to trimming and J lost 2 bases, with 9 bases between them. The CDR3 sequence is 15 residues long. Germline V gives CDR1 SGHTA, CDR2 FQGNSA. CDR3 DNA: TGTGCCAGCAGCTTAGGATTGACAGCCTACAATGAGCAGTTCTTC. This translates into CASSLGLTAYNEQFF.

The rearrangement joins TRBV20-1 to TRBJ2-5; tentatively, D is TRBD1 or TRBD2 (6 bases each). The CDR3 contains 15 residues. Germline V gene lookup returns CDR1 DFQATT and CDR2 SNEGSKA (reference sequence). V was pared by 1 base and J by 5 bases, with 17 bases between. CDR3 sequence (DNA): TGCAGTGCTAGAGCAGGGGCTAGCGACCTGGAGACCCAGTACTTC. Its translation is CSARAGASDLETQYF.

This clonotype was seen many times. The genes are TRBV7-2 and TRBJ1-3; possible D gene TRBD1, 5 bases. Per the germline V gene, CDR1 is SGHTA and CDR2 is FQGNSA. V was pared by 5 bases and J by 2 bases, with 13 bases between. The CDR3 has 15 amino acids. The CDR3 here is CASSPGGPPGNTIYF. DNA of the CDR3: TGTGCCAGCAGCCCTGGGGGTCCCCCTGGAAACACCATATATTTT.

The chain has TRBV5-1 and TRBJ2-1, with D possibly being TRBD2 (6 bases). Trimming pared 0 bases from V and 1 base from J, leaving 8 bases between. The CDR3 has 15 residues. Germline CDR1 SGHRS, CDR2 YFSETQ. The DNA for the CDR3 is TGCGCCAGCAGCTTGGTTAGCGGATCCTACAATGAGCAGTTCTTC. This sequence encodes CASSLVSGSYNEQFF. Using reference TRBV5-1 and TRBJ2-1 for the parts outside the CDR3, the full variable domain is KAGVTQTPRYLIKTRGQQVTLSCSPISGHRSVSWYQQTPGQGLQFLFEYFSETQRNKGNFPGRFSGRQFSNSRSEMNVSTLELGDSALYLCASSLVSGSYNEQFFGPGTRLTVL.

This clonotype was seen more than once but under ten times. A much larger clone is a single base away; this may be a read error. This chain links TRBV7-2 with TRBJ1-1; D may be TRBD1 (5 bases). V was shortened by 5 bases and J by 1 base, with 8 bases between the two germline ends. The CDR3 runs to 13 residues. The germline gives CDR1 SGHTA, CDR2 FQGNSA. CDR3 DNA: TGTGCCAGCAGCACCGACAGGAACACTGAAGCTTTCTTT. Residues: CASSTDRNTEAFF.

This clonotype was counted ten times or more. The J gene is TRBJ2-5, the V gene TRBV7-9, with 9 bases matching TRBD1. The CDR3 sequence is 16 residues long. Germline values: CDR1 SEHNR, CDR2 FQNEAQ (reference sequence). Trimming cost V 5 bases and J 0 bases; bases outside gene matches: 7. In DNA, the CDR3 is TGTGCCAGCAGCAATACCGGGACAGGGAACCAAGAGACCCAGTACTTC. Its translation: CASSNTGTGNQETQYF.

This clonotype showed up many times. DNA of the CDR3: TGTGCCAGCAGCACAGGAACTTACAATGAGCAGTTCTTC. Amino acids: CASSTGTYNEQFF. The chain couples TRBV12-3 or TRBV12-4 to TRBJ2-1; a possible D gene is TRBD1 (5 bases). The CDR3 sequence is 13 residues long. The ends were cut back, 6 bases at V and 4 bases at J, with 10 bases in the middle.

This clonotype was recorded many times. This chain joins TRBV20-1 and TRBJ2-7; a possible D gene is TRBD2 (6 bases). Trimming shortened V by 1 base and J by 5 bases, and 15 bases separated the two germline ends. The CDR3 has 14 amino acids. Germline V gives CDR1 DFQATT, CDR2 SNEGSKA (reference sequence). The CDR3 DNA is TGCAGTGCTAGAGCCCCACGGGACTTGGACGAGCAGTACTTC. It encodes CSARAPRDLDEQYF.